The source of this TCR beta chain is a study of T cell repertoires in cytomegalovirus infection. Overall study results and limits: Totalled public TCR beta family frequency picked out people who carried CMV plus the relevant HLA.

This clonotype has more than one count but fewer than ten. Its target is unknown. The CDR3 is 16 amino acids. Germline CDR1 SGHTA, CDR2 FQGNSA. After removal of 2 bases from V and 1 base from J, the junction contained 7 bases not matched to a gene. MiXCR, applied by TCRdb to the reads, yields one record per CDR3 protein. The table shows about 470,000 distinct CDR3 sequences, with 42% occurring only once. Here the sequenced sample was cultured PBMCs, taken from culture after CMV antigen stimulation. The chain links TRBV7-2 to TRBJ2-5; 7 positions match TRBD1. This receptor was identified in a human donor in good health (CMV status not recorded). Some clones in this sample may be carry-over from other donors' samples. The DNA of the CDR3 is TGTGCCAGCAGCTTATGGGGTGCAGGGGGCCAAGAGACCCAGTACTTC. Residues: CASSLWGAGGQETQYF.